The clone carrying this TCR beta chain was picked up many times. Antigen unknown. These data originate in a study of neurological immune-mediated disorders. Whole-study results and caveats: It was the repertoires of 18 of 34 multiple sclerosis patients that phylogenetic grouping placed in one related-CDR3 cluster, which is a possible signature. In multiple sclerosis patients, the repertoire cluster was unrelated to clinical or MRI findings.

Per germline, CDR1 SGHTS and CDR2 YDEGEE. CDR3 size: 15 residues. Trimming pared 0 bases from V and 6 bases from J, leaving 12 bases between. From the 5' RACE reads, TCRdb called clonotypes with MiXCR, one entry per CDR3 protein. The top ten hold about 5.3% of the sample, which has 55,000 to 70,000 distinct CDR3 sequences, roughly 4.9% seen once. The source of this sequence is a human donor with multiple sclerosis. The donor label of this sample is uncertain. Sequences were obtained from PBMCs. The chain uses TRBV5-8 and TRBJ1-4; D might be TRBD1 (5 bases). The CDR3 DNA is TGTGCCAGCAGCTTGGCGGGGGGAAGTGATGAAAAACTGTTTTTT. As protein: CASSLAGGSDEKLFF.